This T cell receptor beta chain was identified during a study of response to subunit inactivated influenza vaccine. Overall study findings and caveats: Each seasonal flu vaccination may recruit only limited new T cells, authors suggested.

With regard to this clonotype: Its antigen is unidentified.

Germline-derived CDR1 and CDR2 are SGDLS and YYNGEE. The CDR3 has 13 amino acids. The ends were cut back, 2 bases at V and 3 bases at J, with 6 bases in the middle. TCRdb processed the RT-PCR reads anew with MiXCR; each CDR3 protein has one entry. The sample yields some 480,000 distinct CDR3 sequences, approximately 10% seen once. This clonotype was sampled from a man in his fifties or sixties who received an inactivated influenza vaccine. The genes are TRBV9 and TRBJ1-5; D remains unclear. Sample: PBMCs from blood, taken roughly 47 days after vaccination. The CDR3 protein is CASSVGLNQPQHF. CDR3 in DNA: TGTGCCAGCAGCGTGGGCCTCAATCAGCCCCAGCATTTT.